Listed below are T cell receptor beta chains from one sample, sequenced in a study of T cell changes during pregnancy in multiple sclerosis. TCRdb's copy holds only in-frame clones and misses some; the assay was immunoSEQ multiplex PCR. The sample holds 40,000 to 45,000 clones, 87% seen once. The sample in question was CD4+ T cells from peripheral blood mononuclear cells, obtained after pregnancy. Receptors originate from a female donor with multiple sclerosis, enrolled in a pregnancy study. Both conserved end residues are part of each CDR3.

J gene	V gene	CDR3 protein
TRBJ1-2	TRBV7-2	CASSLWGENYGYTF
TRBJ2-1	TRBV28	CASSLGGGSYNEQFF
TRBJ1-1	TRBV7-2	CASSLWGGQGTEAFF
TRBJ1-1	TRBV7-2	CASSGGPANTEAFF
TRBJ2-7	TRBV6-5	CASSLPSGPYEQYF
TRBJ2-7	TRBV5-4	CASSPNSGGSSYEQYF
TRBJ1-1	TRBV20-1	CRLPTGSEAFF
TRBJ1-4	TRBV19	CASSRGQGVATNEKLFF
TRBJ2-7	TRBV4-3	CASSQDRGSREQYF
TRBJ2-3	TRBV9	CASSVGLMFSTDTQYF
TRBJ2-2	TRBV7-3	CASSLRGLAGELFF
TRBJ2-1	TRBV7-2	CASSLVGLAGSDEQFF
TRBJ1-3	TRBV5-1	CASSPPTGTGSSGNTIYF
TRBJ1-1	TRBV30	CAWSRGRAFF
TRBJ1-6	TRBV5-1	CASSDVDNSPLHF
TRBJ2-1	TRBV7-8	CASSLSLTSGGSYEQFF
TRBJ2-5	TRBV7-9	CASSSGKTGQETQYF
TRBJ1-6	TRBV19	CASSITGQGSPLHF
TRBJ1-5	TRBV19	CASSIFRGNQPQHF
TRBJ1-6	TRBV28	CASSKRQRRSPLHF
TRBJ2-3	TRBV2	CASSEQGYTDTQYF
TRBJ1-1	TRBV7-2	CASSLDWLMNTEAFF
TRBJ2-5	TRBV2	CASSVLAGETQYF
TRBJ1-1	TRBV21-1	CASSFHPRGGRITEAFF
TRBJ1-6	TRBV7-9	CASSPWDRSNSPLHF
TRBJ2-1	TRBV7-3	CASSSTGLADGSYNEQFF
TRBJ2-5	TRBV5-4	CASSLAAYQETQYF
TRBJ2-1	TRBV7-2	CASSPQSGGANEQFF
TRBJ1-1	TRBV5-1	CASSLSTGMEKAEAFF
TRBJ1-2	TRBV7-2	CASSFRDSIYGYTF
TRBJ2-1	TRBV20-1	CSARAYNEQFF
TRBJ2-1	TRBV15	CATSRDVGPSGGPFNEQFF
TRBJ2-1	TRBV15	CATSRRDRDGNEQFF
TRBJ2-5	TRBV5-6	CASSFGTRETQYF
TRBJ1-5	TRBV6-6	CASSYGSSNQPQHF
TRBJ2-5	TRBV2	CASSAFDQETQYF
TRBJ1-3	TRBV18	CASSPGTGYRSGNTIYF
TRBJ2-1	TRBV7-9	CASSLSTGFLDEQFF
TRBJ2-5	TRBV9	CASRSLGGEVETQYF
TRBJ2-4	TRBV5-4	CASSLEPTGIAKNIQYF
TRBJ1-2	TRBV19	CASSITAGLGYGYTF
TRBJ1-1	TRBV7-2	CASSLGTIGTEAFF
TRBJ1-1	TRBV19	CASSWSGDTEAFF